The 12 T cell receptor beta chains presented below share a single source sample, sequenced in a study of blood T cell repertoires in COVID-19. Data came from immunoSEQ multiplex PCR; TCRdb stores just in-frame clones and leaves some out. The sample holds more than 300,000 clones, around 87% seen once. Sequenced sample: peripheral blood. The receptors stem from a woman aged 50 to 60 with COVID-19, enrolled during active disease.

J is TRBJ2-7 and V is TRBV19, with 7 bases that match TRBD2. CDR1 LNHDA and CDR2 SQIVND come from the germline V gene (reference sequence). This CDR3 spans 14 amino acids. V shed 6 bases, J shed 2 bases, and the junction held 7 bases outside the gene matches. CDR3 in amino acids: CASSLAGVTYEQYF. In DNA form, the CDR3 reads TGTGCCAGTAGCTTGGCGGGAGTGACCTACGAGCAGTACTTC.

This clone has a single count. This chain joins TRBV3-1 (or the pseudogene TRBV3-2) and TRBJ1-2; D might be TRBD1 (5 bases). The CDR3 extends over 17 amino acids. CDR1 is LGHDT and CDR2 is YNNKEL in the germline V gene (reference sequence). V was pared by 0 bases and J by 4 bases, with 18 bases between. The CDR3 DNA sequence: TGTGCCAGCAGCCAAGATTCGTCGGGACTGATATCCTATGGCTACACCTTC. Encoded protein: CASSQDSSGLISYGYTF.

The rearrangement joins TRBV27 to TRBJ2-7; the match to TRBD2 covers 9 bases. Germline trimming cut 6 bases from V and 6 bases from J; bases unmatched to any gene: 12. The CDR3 runs to 15 residues. Germline V CDR1 and CDR2: MNHEY, SMNVEV (reference sequence). The CDR3 bases are TGTGCCAGCAGGATAGCGGGAGTATCGTGGGGCGAGCAGTACTTC. This encodes CASRIAGVSWGEQYF.

The V gene is TRBV4-1, the J gene TRBJ1-3; a possible D gene is TRBD1 (6 bases). The CDR3 has 15 amino acids. V lost 0 bases and J lost 1, with 7 bases in between. Germline values: CDR1 MGHRA, CDR2 YSYEKL. CDR3 amino acids: CASSQDRGSGNTIYF. DNA of the CDR3: TGCGCCAGCAGCCAAGACAGGGGTTCTGGAAACACCATATATTTT.

This clone was observed once. CDR3 in amino acids: CASSPRQGDNTEAFF. The DNA of the CDR3 is TGTGCCAGCAGTCCCCGGCAGGGGGATAACACTGAAGCTTTCTTT. This chain links TRBV6-6 with TRBJ1-1, with 7 bases aligning to TRBD1. After removal of 5 bases from V and 2 bases from J, the junction contained 8 bases not matched to a gene. Per the germline V gene, CDR1 is MNHNY and CDR2 is SVGAGI (reference sequence). The CDR3 is 15 residues long.

The rearrangement links TRBV7-9 to TRBJ2-6, with unresolved D. Germline V gene lookup returns CDR1 SEHNR and CDR2 FQNEAQ (reference sequence). V lost 1 base, J lost 1 base, and 8 bases lay in between. The CDR3 sequence is 16 residues long. CDR3 in DNA: TGTGCCAGCAGCTTAGGGCCAGAATCTGGGGCCAACGTCCTGACTTTC. This codes for CASSLGPESGANVLTF.

This clone was seen more than once but under ten times. V gene TRBV2 combines with J gene TRBJ1-5; D call uncertain. The germline gives CDR1 SNHLY, CDR2 FYNNEI. There are 13 residues in the CDR3. V was pared by 7 bases and J by 6 bases, with 13 bases between. The CDR3 reads CASNREAGQPQHF. In DNA, the CDR3 is TGTGCCAGCAACCGGGAGGCCGGTCAGCCCCAGCATTTT. Together with reference TRBV2 and TRBJ1-5, the CDR3 gives the full variable domain: EPEVTQTPSHQVTQMGQEVILRCVPISNHLYFYWYRQILGQKVEFLVSFYNNEISEKSEIFDDQFSVERPDGSNFTLKIRSTKLEDSAMYFCASNREAGQPQHFGDGTRLSIL.

The chain couples TRBV10-3 to TRBJ2-2, with 9 bases that match TRBD1. This CDR3 contains 16 residues. J gave up 7 bases and V 6 bases, and 12 bases lay outside the gene matches. Germline values: CDR1 ENHRY, CDR2 SYGVKD. The CDR3 bases are TGTGCCATCAGCTCCCCCGGGACAGGGCGCTTCGGGGAGCTGTTTTTT. Residues: CAISSPGTGRFGELFF.

The chain employs TRBV18 and TRBJ2-1; TRBD2 matches at 11 bases. The CDR3 is made up of 15 amino acids. Germline CDR1 KGHSH, CDR2 LQKENI. V was clipped by 0 bases and J by 10 bases; unmatched bases: 5. CDR3 DNA sequence: TGTGCCAGCTCACCACCGCCGGGACTAGCGGTAGAGCAGTTCTTC. Amino acid sequence: CASSPPPGLAVEQFF.

The V call is TRBV4-1, the J call TRBJ1-5; D perhaps matches TRBD1 (5 bases). Germline loops: CDR1 MGHRA, CDR2 YSYEKL. V was shortened by 1 base and J by 9 bases, with 19 bases between the two germline ends. CDR3 length: 16 residues. CDR3 loop: CASSQGPGGSGGPQHF. Written as DNA, the CDR3 is TGCGCCAGCAGCCAAGGGCCGGGGGGTAGCGGGGGGCCCCAGCATTTT.

The CDR3: CASRLGRYEQYF. DNA for the CDR3: TGTGCCAGCAGGCTGGGGCGGTACGAGCAGTACTTC. The V and J genes are TRBV2 and TRBJ2-7, with a tentative D call TRBD1 (5 bases). V lost 6 bases and J 4 bases, leaving 10 bases between the germline ends. This CDR3 is built from 12 residues. Germline V gene lookup returns CDR1 SNHLY and CDR2 FYNNEI.

The chain combines TRBV7-9 with TRBJ1-5, with 7 bases fitting TRBD1. Per the germline V gene, CDR1 is SEHNR and CDR2 is FQNEAQ (reference sequence). The CDR3 is 14 amino acids. Unmatched junction bases numbered 7, after V lost 4 bases and J lost 7 bases. CDR3 in DNA: TGTGCCAGCAGCTCGACAGGGTTCGGCCAGCCCCAGCATTTT. Translated, it gives CASSSTGFGQPQHF.